The source of this T cell receptor (beta chain) is a study of blood T cell repertoires in COVID-19. Germline CDR1 SGHTA, CDR2 FQGTGA. The CDR3 runs 16 residues. V was trimmed by 1 base and J by 0 bases, leaving 10 bases between them. The authors' processing: Reference gene primer amplification gave estimated nucleated cell counts. Method: immunoSEQ multiplex PCR; TCRdb's copy keeps in-frame clones and lacks some. V, J and clone size are those of that table, while D and trimming were read from the DNA. The top ten clones hold about 7% of a sample with 300,000 to 350,000 clones, 75% to 95% of them seen once.

This sequence was found in a woman in her twenties or thirties with COVID-19, enrolled during active disease. The specimen sequenced was peripheral blood. The chain carries TRBV7-3 and TRBJ2-1; unclear D gene. CDR3 bases: TGTGCCAGCAGCTTAAATTCAGCTAGCTCCTACAATGAGCAGTTCTTC. Translating it yields CASSLNSASSYNEQFF.